The 13 T cell receptor beta chains given below trace back to one sample, sequenced in a study of T cells in localized non-small cell lung cancer. Clones were sequenced by immunoSEQ multiplex PCR, and TCRdb holds only the in-frame ones, with some missing. Of roughly 72,000 clones in the sample, approximately 87% were seen once. The material sequenced was peripheral blood, taken before any cancer treatment. The receptors derive from a male donor aged 60 or older with stage III squamous cell lung carcinoma.

The chain carries TRBV5-1 and TRBJ2-3; 10 nucleotides match TRBD2. CDR1 is SGHRS, CDR2 YFSETQ, per germline. The CDR3 has 18 residues. J lost 0 bases, V lost 3 bases, and 10 bases had no gene match. Here the CDR3 DNA reads TGCGCCAGCAGCTGGTTGTCAGCGGGGGGGCCGAGCACAGATACGCAGTATTTT. Translation: CASSWLSAGGPSTDTQYF.

The chain uses TRBV10-3 and TRBJ1-6, with D possibly TRBD1 on 5 matching bases. The CDR3 totals 15 residues. Germline V gives CDR1 ENHRY, CDR2 SYGVKD. The germline V and J ends were trimmed by 3 bases and 9 bases, with 15 bases remaining between them. In DNA form, the CDR3 reads TGTGCCATCAGTGACTTCACGGACGGGGGTTCACCCCTCCACTTT. This encodes CAISDFTDGGSPLHF.

The chain recombines TRBV27 with TRBJ1-1; 7 bases fit TRBD1. Germline CDR1 MNHEY, CDR2 SMNVEV (reference sequence). Trimming removed 7 bases from V and 0 bases from J; junction bases left unmatched: 2. The CDR3 runs to 13 residues. Here the CDR3 reads CASTGTVNTEAFF. CDR3 nucleotide sequence: TGTGCCAGCACCGGGACAGTGAACACTGAAGCTTTCTTT.

This chain uses TRBV11-2 with TRBJ1-5; 11 bases line up with TRBD1. There are 19 residues in the CDR3. J gave up 0 bases and V 4 bases, and 11 bases lay outside the gene matches. The germline gives CDR1 SGHAT, CDR2 FQNNGV. The CDR3 DNA sequence: TGTGCCAGCAGCTCCGATCGGGACAGGGGGACTCATAGCAATCAGCCCCAGCATTTT. This gives the protein CASSSDRDRGTHSNQPQHF.

V and J are TRBV5-8 and TRBJ1-6; D gene uncertain. V was cut by 3 bases and J by 1 base, with 5 bases left in between. The CDR3 is 14 residues long. CDR1 is SGHTS and CDR2 is YDEGEE in the germline V gene. The CDR3 is CASSYQSYNSPLHF. The CDR3 coding sequence is TGTGCCAGCAGCTACCAGTCCTATAATTCACCCCTCCACTTT.

The genes are TRBV5-4 and TRBJ2-3; 7 bases agree with TRBD1. Trimming took 0 bases from V and 3 from J; bases not matched to a gene: 4. CDR1 is SGHNT and CDR2 is YYREEE in the germline V gene (reference sequence). CDR3 size: 15 residues. The CDR3 bases are TGTGCCAGCAGCTTGGCGACAGGGTGGACAGATACGCAGTATTTT. This codes for CASSLATGWTDTQYF.

The chain combines TRBV10-2 with TRBJ1-6; D may be TRBD1 (6 bases). From germline, CDR1 is WSHSY and CDR2 SAAADI. The V and J ends lost 4 bases and 6 bases respectively, with 13 bases between them. The CDR3 extends over 15 amino acids. This chain's CDR3 is CASSAQGEGNSPLHF. As DNA, the CDR3 is TGCGCCAGCAGTGCACAGGGTGAGGGTAATTCACCCCTCCACTTT.

This clone was observed once. This sequence joins TRBV19 and TRBJ1-4, with TRBD1 matching over 10 bases. CDR1 and CDR2 (germline): LNHDA, SQIVND (reference sequence). V was pared by 5 bases and J by 5 bases, with 5 bases of the junction left unmatched. The length of the CDR3 is 15 residues. CDR3 sequence (DNA): TGTGCCAGTAGTCCCGACAGGGGGCTGAATGAAAAACTGTTTTTT. Protein product: CASSPDRGLNEKLFF.

This sequence joins TRBV29-1 and TRBJ2-3; D is tentatively TRBD1 or TRBD2 (7 bases each). The length of the CDR3 is 14 residues. V shed 2 bases and J shed 3 bases, with 12 bases lying between them. CDR1 and CDR2 (germline): SQVTM, ANQGSEA. The CDR3 is CSVEPQGGTDTQYF. CDR3 in DNA: TGCAGCGTTGAACCCCAGGGGGGGACAGATACGCAGTATTTT.

The J gene is TRBJ1-6, the V gene TRBV5-6; D is undetermined. V shed 1 base and J shed 7 bases, with 6 bases lying between them. The germline V gene encodes CDR1 SGHDT and CDR2 YYEEEE. The CDR3 extends over 13 amino acids. The CDR3 DNA follows: TGTGCCAGCAGCTTGAAAGTGAATTCACCCCTCCACTTT. This encodes CASSLKVNSPLHF.

The chain uses TRBV29-1 and TRBJ1-1; TRBD1 agrees at 10 bases. Per germline, CDR1 SQVTM and CDR2 ANQGSEA. Trimming at V came to 7 bases and at J to 3 bases, leaving 5 bases not matched to a gene. This CDR3 region has 13 residues. CDR3 bases: TGCAGCGCCAAGGACAGGGGGGACACTGAAGCTTTCTTT. This encodes CSAKDRGDTEAFF.

In this sample, this clone turned up a few times. Written as DNA, the CDR3 is TGTGCCAGCAGTGAGTGGGGCGGCACTGAAGCTTTCTTT. This gives the protein CASSEWGGTEAFF. The rearrangement links TRBV2 to TRBJ1-1, with D maybe TRBD1 (5 bases). Germline values: CDR1 SNHLY, CDR2 FYNNEI. V was cut by 3 bases and J by 4 bases, with 9 bases left in between. The CDR3 spans 13 residues.

This chain connects TRBV6-5 to TRBJ2-1, with D unclear. The CDR3 consists of 16 residues. CDR1 and CDR2 (germline): MNHEY, SVGAGI. V lost 2 bases and J 0 bases, leaving 11 bases between the germline ends. CDR3 DNA sequence: TGTGCCAGCAGTTACATGACACGGAGCTCCTACAATGAGCAGTTCTTC. This encodes CASSYMTRSSYNEQFF.